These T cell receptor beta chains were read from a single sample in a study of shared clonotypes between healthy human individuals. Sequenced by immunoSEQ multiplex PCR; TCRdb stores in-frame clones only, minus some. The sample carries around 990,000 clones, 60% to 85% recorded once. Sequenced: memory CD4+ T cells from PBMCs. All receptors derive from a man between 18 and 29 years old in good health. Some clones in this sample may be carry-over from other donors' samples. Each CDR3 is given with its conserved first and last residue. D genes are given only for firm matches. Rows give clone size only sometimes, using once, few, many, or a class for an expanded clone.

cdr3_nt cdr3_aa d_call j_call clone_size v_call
TGTGCCAGCAGCCCTACGTTGAACCGACCCCCCGCGAGCTCCTACGAGCAGTACTTC CASSPTLNRPPASSYEQYF . TRBJ2-7 . TRBV21-1
TGTGCCAGCAGGCGTACAGGGGGCCCCTACGAGCAGTACTTC CASRRTGGPYEQYF TRBD1 TRBJ2-7 . TRBV5-4
TGTGCCAGCAGCACTACGGACAGGCGGATGTTCTTC CASSTTDRRMFF TRBD1 TRBJ2-1 . TRBV7-3
TGTGCCAGCAGTTTGGGGACAGGGCAAACAGATACGCAGTATTTT CASSLGTGQTDTQYF TRBD1 TRBJ2-3 . TRBV2
TGTGCCAGTAAACCAGGGAGCGGGGAGACCCAGTACTTC CASKPGSGETQYF . TRBJ2-5 once TRBV19
TGTGCCAGCAGTTACCCCGACCCGGGAAGAGAGACCCAGTACTTC CASSYPDPGRETQYF . TRBJ2-5 . TRBV6-6
TGTGCCAGCAGTGCGGGGGTCAACACCGGGGAGCTGTTTTTT CASSAGVNTGELFF . TRBJ2-2 many TRBV6-4
TGTGCCAGCAGTTTAAACAGGGGAGTGTTGAGCTACACCTTC CASSLNRGVLSYTF TRBD1 TRBJ1-2 . TRBV27
TGTGCCAGCAGCCGCCAGAGCCCCTACGAGCAGTACTTC CASSRQSPYEQYF . TRBJ2-7 few TRBV28
TGTGCCAGCAGCTTAGAAGCGGGAGGGGAGTTCTTC CASSLEAGGEFF TRBD2 TRBJ2-1 once TRBV11-2
TGCGCCAGCAGCTATATACGACAGGGTGGTACTGAAGCTTTCTTT CASSYIRQGGTEAFF TRBD1 TRBJ1-1 . TRBV5-1
TGCGCCAGCAGCCAAGACCGGGCCACAGATACGCAGTATTTT CASSQDRATDTQYF . TRBJ2-3 . TRBV4-3
TGTGCCAGCAGCCCGGGACTAGCGGGAAATAGAGATACGCAGTATTTT CASSPGLAGNRDTQYF TRBD2 TRBJ2-3 . TRBV7-9
TGTGCCAGCAGTGAGGGCAGGCAGGGGCAAGAGACCCAGTACTTC CASSEGRQGQETQYF . TRBJ2-5 . TRBV2
TGTGCCAGCAGCCCCCGACAGGACGACGAGCAGTTCTTC CASSPRQDDEQFF . TRBJ2-1 once TRBV11-3
TGTGCCTGGAGTGCCGGGACTAGCGGATTTACTTCCACAGATACGCAGTATTTT CAWSAGTSGFTSTDTQYF TRBD2 TRBJ2-3 . TRBV30
TGTGCCACCAGCAGAGGACTGGGATATGGTGGCTACACCTTC CATSRGLGYGGYTF . TRBJ1-2 . TRBV15
TGTGCCAGCAGCCGGCCCGGGATAATCCACGAGCAGTACTTC CASSRPGIIHEQYF . TRBJ2-7 . TRBV28
TGTGCCAGCAGTCTCGCGGAAAAACTGTTTTTT CASSLAEKLFF . TRBJ1-4 . TRBV2
TGTGCCAGCAGCTTCACAGGGGGCGCCCGAAACGAGCAGTACTTC CASSFTGGARNEQYF TRBD1 TRBJ2-7 . TRBV7-2
TGTGCCAGCGCCGGGAGTTGGGTACAATCCTACGAGCAGTACTTC CASAGSWVQSYEQYF . TRBJ2-7 . TRBV6-5
TGTGCCAGCAGCCCCTGGACAGTGTCGAACACTGAAGCTTTCTTT CASSPWTVSNTEAFF . TRBJ1-1 once TRBV5-6
TGTGCCAGCAAAGATCCGGGACAGGGGTTCGCCGAGCAGTACTTC CASKDPGQGFAEQYF TRBD1 TRBJ2-7 . TRBV7-2
TGCAGCGTTGAGGGGGGGGGCCTCAATCAGCCCCAGCATTTT CSVEGGGLNQPQHF . TRBJ1-5 . TRBV29-1
TGTGCCACCAGTTCTCTAGCGGGACCAGGGGAGACCCAGTACTTC CATSSLAGPGETQYF TRBD2 TRBJ2-5 . TRBV15
TGTGCCAGCAGCTCCGGGACAGGGGGCGATTGGTACACTGAAGCTTTCTTT CASSSGTGGDWYTEAFF TRBD1 TRBJ1-1 . TRBV5-8
TGTGCCAGCAGATCTCCCTTGGGACAGACCTCTGGAAACACCATATATTTT CASRSPLGQTSGNTIYF TRBD1 TRBJ1-3 . TRBV28
TGCAGCGTTGTCCAGATCGAGCAGTTCTTC CSVVQIEQFF . TRBJ2-1 . TRBV29-1
TGTGCCAGCAGCCCTCAGCCTAGGGAGGACAATGAGCAGTTCTTC CASSPQPREDNEQFF . TRBJ2-1 . TRBV9
TGTGCCAGCAGACAATCCGGGACTAGCCCGGGCAATGAGCAGTTCTTC CASRQSGTSPGNEQFF TRBD2 TRBJ2-1 once TRBV27
TGTGCCAGCAGGCCTGGAGGGGGCTGGTCCTACGAGCAGTACTTC CASRPGGGWSYEQYF . TRBJ2-7 . TRBV5-4
TGTGCCAGCAGCCCGTCGGGGGCGCGGGCAGATACGCAGTATTTT CASSPSGARADTQYF . TRBJ2-3 . TRBV5-4
TGTGCCTGGAGTGTTGGGGGCAGCACAGATACGCAGTATTTT CAWSVGGSTDTQYF . TRBJ2-3 . TRBV30
TGTGCCAGCAGGCCGGGACAGGATACTAACTATGGCTACACCTTC CASRPGQDTNYGYTF TRBD1 TRBJ1-2 . TRBV27
TGTGCCAGCAGCGTAGGGCCGGGGACAGGGCGTTTTTATGGCTACACCTTC CASSVGPGTGRFYGYTF TRBD1 TRBJ1-2 . TRBV9
TGCGCCAGCAGCCCCCTCCGGGCGGGTTCGAAGAACACCGGGGAGCTGTTTTTT CASSPLRAGSKNTGELFF . TRBJ2-2 . TRBV5-1
TGTGCCAGCAGTGGGTCGCGCGGGACCTATGGCTACACCTTC CASSGSRGTYGYTF . TRBJ1-2 few TRBV25-1